These 25 T cell receptor beta chains came from one sample sequenced in a study of cytomegalovirus exposure and HLA in healthy donors. The PCR had 60 Vbeta and 13 Jbeta primers. Method: immunoSEQ multiplex PCR; TCRdb's copy keeps in-frame clones and lacks some. The table has roughly 98,000 clones, about 80% seen once. Sequenced input: PBMCs. These receptors were taken from a man aged 40-55 years in good health and CMV-seronegative.

J is TRBJ2-3 and V is TRBV29-1; the D is unclear. V dropped 1 base and J dropped 5 bases, with 22 bases sitting between them. Germline-derived CDR1 and CDR2 are SQVTM and ANQGSEA. CDR3 length: 17 amino acids. CDR3 in DNA: TGCAGCGTTGAAGGGTTGAAAGTCTCCTCGGGTCAAGATACGCAGTATTTT. It encodes CSVEGLKVSSGQDTQYF.

This clone was observed once. This sequence joins TRBV7-3 and TRBJ2-3, with TRBD1 identical over 8 bases. The CDR3 has 15 residues. The trim removed 5 bases at V and 4 bases at J, leaving 8 bases unmatched. CDR1 is SGHTA, CDR2 FQGTGA, per germline. The CDR3 reads CASSQDRGPADTQYF. CDR3 nucleotides: TGTGCCAGCAGCCAAGACAGGGGCCCCGCAGATACGCAGTATTTT. Filled out from reference TRBV7-3 and TRBJ2-3, the complete variable domain reads GAGVSQTPSNKVTEKGKYVELRCDPISGHTALYWYRQSLGQGPEFLIYFQGTGAADDSGLPNDRFFAVRPEGSVSTLKIQRTERGDSAVYLCASSQDRGPADTQYFGPGTRLTVL.

The genes are TRBV28 and TRBJ2-7, with D maybe TRBD2 (6 bases). The germline gives CDR1 MDHEN, CDR2 SYDVKM. This CDR3 has 17 amino acids. Trimming took off 3 bases at V and 0 bases at J, with 18 bases between the two ends. The CDR3 is CASSFSAASASSYEQYF. The CDR3 region has the DNA TGTGCCAGCAGTTTTTCCGCGGCTAGCGCGAGCTCCTACGAGCAGTACTTC.

V usage is TRBV7-2 and J usage is TRBJ2-7; 7 nucleotides match TRBD2. The trim removed 5 bases at V and 1 base at J, leaving 17 bases unmatched. The CDR3 has 18 amino acids. Germline assignment: CDR1 SGHTA and CDR2 FQGNSA. The CDR3 coding sequence is TGTGCCAGCAGCCCCCGGTTGAGCGCGGGAGAAGGATCCTACGAGCAGTACTTC. The encoded protein is CASSPRLSAGEGSYEQYF.

The chain recombines TRBV7-8 with TRBJ2-1; 8 positions agree with TRBD1. The trim removed 5 bases at V and 9 bases at J, leaving 9 bases unmatched. Germline CDR1 is SGHVS and CDR2 is FQNEAQ. The CDR3 extends over 14 amino acids. The CDR3 sequence: CASSIGTGPGEQFF. In DNA form, the CDR3 reads TGTGCCAGCAGCATCGGGACAGGTCCGGGTGAGCAGTTCTTC. Drawing the rest from reference TRBV7-8 and TRBJ2-1, the complete variable domain is GAGVSQSPRYKVAKRGQDVALRCDPISGHVSLFWYQQALGQGPEFLTYFQNEAQLDKSGLPSDRFFAERPEGSVSTLKIQRTQQEDSAVYLCASSIGTGPGEQFFGPGTRLTVL.

Comments on this clone: The identical CDR3 is also encoded by other nucleotide sequences in the sample. V usage is TRBV28 and J usage is TRBJ2-1; D call uncertain. Germline CDR1 MDHEN, CDR2 SYDVKM. Trimming pared 1 base from V and 6 bases from J, leaving 10 bases between. The CDR3 runs 14 residues. CDR3: CASSLSGRGNEQFF. Here the CDR3 DNA reads TGTGCCAGCAGTTTATCGGGTCGTGGCAATGAGCAGTTCTTC.

This chain uses TRBV28 with TRBJ1-5; D ambiguous. CDR1 is MDHEN, CDR2 SYDVKM, per germline. The CDR3 runs to 16 residues. V was cut by 3 bases and J by 0 bases, with 12 bases left in between. The CDR3 DNA reads as TGTGCCAGCAGTTTTTCACTAGGAAGTAGCAATCAGCCCCAGCATTTT. It codes for CASSFSLGSSNQPQHF.

CDR3 sequence (DNA): TGTGCCAGCAGCTTGGCCCCGGGAGGCCAAGAGACCCAGTACTTC. Protein: CASSLAPGGQETQYF. The V call is TRBV7-6, the J call TRBJ2-5; 7 nucleotides match TRBD2. The CDR3 covers 15 residues. With 3 bases clipped from V and 1 base from J, the junction kept 5 bases outside the gene matches. The V gene's germline CDR1 is SGHVS and CDR2 FNYEAQ. Combining the CDR3 with reference TRBV7-6 and TRBJ2-5 gives the whole variable domain GAGVSQSPRYKVTKRGQDVALRCDPISGHVSLYWYRQALGQGPEFLTYFNYEAQQDKSGLPNDRFSAERPEGSISTLTIQRTEQRDSAMYRCASSLAPGGQETQYFGPGTRLLVL.

The chain recombines TRBV5-1 with TRBJ2-7; 10 bases line up with TRBD2. Trimming took 0 bases from V and 4 from J; bases not matched to a gene: 4. Germline CDR1 reads SGHRS; CDR2 reads YFSETQ. The CDR3 is 15 residues long. The CDR3 sequence: CASSLASGGTYEQYF. CDR3 DNA: TGCGCCAGCAGCTTGGCTAGCGGGGGTACGTACGAGCAGTACTTC.

This clone was seen a few times. V is TRBV5-6 and J is TRBJ2-2; unclear D gene. The V and J ends lost 1 base and 1 base respectively, with 5 bases between them. Germline V gene lookup returns CDR1 SGHDT and CDR2 YYEEEE. This CDR3 has 14 amino acids. CDR3 sequence reads: CASSLPLNTGELFF. The CDR3 DNA follows: TGTGCCAGCAGCTTGCCCTTGAACACCGGGGAGCTGTTTTTT.

V is TRBV30 and J is TRBJ2-6; 8 bases are a match to TRBD1. Germline V CDR1 and CDR2: GTSNPN, SVGIG (reference sequence). J gave up 2 bases and V 1 base, and 1 base lay outside the gene matches. This CDR3 has 15 residues. The CDR3 protein is CAWSAGGTGANVLTF. The CDR3 region has the DNA TGTGCCTGGAGTGCAGGGGGCACTGGGGCCAACGTCCTGACTTTC.

The sample holds a few counts of this clone. V gene TRBV19 combines with J gene TRBJ2-7, with D unresolved. V was clipped by 1 base and J by 2 bases, with 12 bases between them. This CDR3 spans 15 amino acids. CDR1 is LNHDA, CDR2 SQIVND, per germline (reference sequence). The CDR3 DNA is TGTGCCAGTAGTATAGGAGGTCTCCCCGCCTACGAGCAGTACTTC. Amino acids: CASSIGGLPAYEQYF. The full variable domain, rest sourced from reference TRBV19 and TRBJ2-7, is DGGITQSPKYLFRKEGQNVTLSCEQNLNHDAMYWYRQDPGQGLRLIYYSQIVNDFQKGDIAEGYSVSREKKESFPLTVTSAQKNPTAFYLCASSIGGLPAYEQYFGPGTRLTVT.

V is TRBV20-1 and J is TRBJ2-7; D is unclear. V was cut by 7 bases and J by 6 bases, with 13 bases left in between. This CDR3 has 11 amino acids. CDR1 is DFQATT and CDR2 is SNEGSKA in the germline V gene (reference sequence). The CDR3 protein is CSGIASPEQYF. DNA for the CDR3: TGCAGTGGTATAGCCAGCCCCGAGCAGTACTTC.

The rearrangement joins TRBV7-2 to TRBJ1-6, with 10 bases fitting TRBD1. In germline, CDR1 is SGHTA, CDR2 FQGNSA. This CDR3 spans 17 amino acids. Trimming removed 5 bases from V and 9 bases from J; junction bases left unmatched: 13. This CDR3 is CASSIEDRGSVFSPLHF. The CDR3 DNA is TGTGCCAGCAGCATAGAGGACAGGGGGTCGGTGTTTTCACCCCTCCACTTT.

The V call is TRBV5-1, the J call TRBJ2-3, with D possibly TRBD2 on 7 matching bases. In germline, CDR1 is SGHRS, CDR2 YFSETQ. V lost 2 bases, J lost 4 bases, and 11 bases lay in between. This CDR3 spans 14 amino acids. The CDR3 DNA is TGCGCCAGCAGCTTTAGGGGGGGGGCAGATACGCAGTATTTT. Its protein is CASSFRGGADTQYF.

This clone has just a few counts. CDR3 protein: CATSRVNSNQPQHF. CDR3 sequence (DNA): TGTGCCACCAGCAGAGTCAATAGCAATCAGCCCCAGCATTTT. The chain employs TRBV15 and TRBJ1-5; D is undetermined. V lost 1 base and J lost 0, with 4 bases in between. The CDR3 contains 14 residues. Germline-derived CDR1 and CDR2 are LNHNV and YYDKDF (reference sequence). The whole variable domain, filled in from reference TRBV15 and TRBJ1-5, reads DAMVIQNPRYQVTQFGKPVTLSCSQTLNHNVMYWYQQKSSQAPKLLFHYYDKDFNNEADTPDNFQSRRPNTSFCFLDIRSPGLGDTAMYLCATSRVNSNQPQHFGDGTRLSIL.

The CDR3: CASSLGPGVRAYNEQFF. CDR3 nucleotide sequence: TGTGCCAGCAGCTTGGGTCCAGGGGTCAGGGCCTACAATGAGCAGTTCTTC. The genes are TRBV5-6 and TRBJ2-1; D perhaps matches TRBD1 (6 bases). Between the trimmed V and J ends, which lost 0 bases and 2 bases, there was a span of 15 bases. The germline V gene encodes CDR1 SGHDT and CDR2 YYEEEE. CDR3 length equals 17 residues.

The V gene is TRBV6-6, the J gene TRBJ1-2; 7 nucleotides match TRBD1. CDR1 is MNHNY and CDR2 is SVGAGI in the germline V gene (reference sequence). This CDR3 is 16 amino acids long. J lost 3 bases, V lost 7 bases, and 14 bases had no gene match. In DNA, the CDR3 is TGTGCCAGCACCCAGAGTGGGAAGGGGGCGGACTATGGCTACACCTTC. It specifies CASTQSGKGADYGYTF.

The sample holds a few counts of this clone. The V gene is TRBV6-5, the J gene TRBJ1-3, with no clear D. The CDR3 loop spans 15 amino acids. The V gene lost 5 bases and the J gene lost 0 bases, with 11 bases spanning the gap. Germline CDR1 MNHEY, CDR2 SVGAGI. CDR3 DNA: TGTGCCAGCAGTAAAACCGGGTACTCTGGAAACACCATATATTTT. This encodes CASSKTGYSGNTIYF.

This chain uses TRBV28 with TRBJ2-4, with TRBD1 matching 8 bases. The ends lost 5 bases at V and 0 bases at J; junction bases unmatched: 9. CDR1 MDHEN and CDR2 SYDVKM come from the germline V gene. The CDR3 loop spans 17 amino acids. The CDR3 region is CASSTKRTGIAKNIQYF. The CDR3 DNA reads TGTGCCAGCAGTACCAAACGGACAGGGATAGCCAAAAACATTCAGTACTTC. The variable domain in full, completed from reference TRBV28 and TRBJ2-4, reads DVKVTQSSRYLVKRTGEKVFLECVQDMDHENMFWYRQDPGLGLRLIYFSYDVKMKEKGDIPEGYSVSREKKERFSLILESASTNQTSMYLCASSTKRTGIAKNIQYFGAGTRLSVL.

This chain uses TRBV7-9 with TRBJ1-2, with a possible D match to TRBD1 (5 bases). The CDR3 is made up of 12 amino acids. CDR1 is SEHNR, CDR2 FQNEAQ, per germline (reference sequence). V lost 2 bases and J lost 14, with 15 bases in between. DNA of the CDR3: TGTGCCAGCAGCTTATCAGCAGGGTTGGCTACCTTC. Protein product: CASSLSAGLATF.

The rearrangement links TRBV30 to TRBJ2-7; 10 positions agree with TRBD1. The CDR3 is 14 amino acids. The V segment lost 6 bases and the J segment 5 bases; nucleotides outside the gene matches: 10. The germline gives CDR1 GTSNPN, CDR2 SVGIG (reference sequence). CDR3 sequence (DNA): TGTGCCTGTGCGACAGGGGGCGCGGTCCACGAGCAGTACTTC. It yields the protein CACATGGAVHEQYF.

This chain uses TRBV6-5 with TRBJ2-4; D perhaps matches TRBD1 (7 bases). Germline values: CDR1 MNHEY, CDR2 SVGAGI. This CDR3 contains 15 residues. V was pared by 6 bases and J by 7 bases, with 19 bases between. CDR3 nucleotide sequence: TGTGCCAGCAGCCGCGACAGGGTTGGAGGGAACATTCAGTACTTC. Protein: CASSRDRVGGNIQYF.

The chain employs TRBV11-2 and TRBJ1-1, with TRBD1 identical over 11 bases. The germline CDR1 and CDR2 sequences are SGHAT and FQNNGV. There are 17 residues in the CDR3. V trimming: 4 bases; J trimming: 4 bases; junction bases outside the gene matches: 11. The CDR3 DNA sequence: TGTGCCAGCAGCTGGAGGACAGGGGGCGCAAAGAGCACTGAAGCTTTCTTT. It is translated as CASSWRTGGAKSTEAFF.

The CDR3 DNA follows: TGTGCCAGCAGCCAAGACCCGGGACTAGCAACAGATACGCAGTATTTT. Its protein is CASSQDPGLATDTQYF. J is TRBJ2-3 and V is TRBV4-2; TRBD2 matches at 9 bases. V was clipped by 0 bases and J by 3 bases; unmatched bases: 4. Per the germline V gene, CDR1 is LGHNA and CDR2 is YNFKEQ. The CDR3 sequence is 16 residues long.